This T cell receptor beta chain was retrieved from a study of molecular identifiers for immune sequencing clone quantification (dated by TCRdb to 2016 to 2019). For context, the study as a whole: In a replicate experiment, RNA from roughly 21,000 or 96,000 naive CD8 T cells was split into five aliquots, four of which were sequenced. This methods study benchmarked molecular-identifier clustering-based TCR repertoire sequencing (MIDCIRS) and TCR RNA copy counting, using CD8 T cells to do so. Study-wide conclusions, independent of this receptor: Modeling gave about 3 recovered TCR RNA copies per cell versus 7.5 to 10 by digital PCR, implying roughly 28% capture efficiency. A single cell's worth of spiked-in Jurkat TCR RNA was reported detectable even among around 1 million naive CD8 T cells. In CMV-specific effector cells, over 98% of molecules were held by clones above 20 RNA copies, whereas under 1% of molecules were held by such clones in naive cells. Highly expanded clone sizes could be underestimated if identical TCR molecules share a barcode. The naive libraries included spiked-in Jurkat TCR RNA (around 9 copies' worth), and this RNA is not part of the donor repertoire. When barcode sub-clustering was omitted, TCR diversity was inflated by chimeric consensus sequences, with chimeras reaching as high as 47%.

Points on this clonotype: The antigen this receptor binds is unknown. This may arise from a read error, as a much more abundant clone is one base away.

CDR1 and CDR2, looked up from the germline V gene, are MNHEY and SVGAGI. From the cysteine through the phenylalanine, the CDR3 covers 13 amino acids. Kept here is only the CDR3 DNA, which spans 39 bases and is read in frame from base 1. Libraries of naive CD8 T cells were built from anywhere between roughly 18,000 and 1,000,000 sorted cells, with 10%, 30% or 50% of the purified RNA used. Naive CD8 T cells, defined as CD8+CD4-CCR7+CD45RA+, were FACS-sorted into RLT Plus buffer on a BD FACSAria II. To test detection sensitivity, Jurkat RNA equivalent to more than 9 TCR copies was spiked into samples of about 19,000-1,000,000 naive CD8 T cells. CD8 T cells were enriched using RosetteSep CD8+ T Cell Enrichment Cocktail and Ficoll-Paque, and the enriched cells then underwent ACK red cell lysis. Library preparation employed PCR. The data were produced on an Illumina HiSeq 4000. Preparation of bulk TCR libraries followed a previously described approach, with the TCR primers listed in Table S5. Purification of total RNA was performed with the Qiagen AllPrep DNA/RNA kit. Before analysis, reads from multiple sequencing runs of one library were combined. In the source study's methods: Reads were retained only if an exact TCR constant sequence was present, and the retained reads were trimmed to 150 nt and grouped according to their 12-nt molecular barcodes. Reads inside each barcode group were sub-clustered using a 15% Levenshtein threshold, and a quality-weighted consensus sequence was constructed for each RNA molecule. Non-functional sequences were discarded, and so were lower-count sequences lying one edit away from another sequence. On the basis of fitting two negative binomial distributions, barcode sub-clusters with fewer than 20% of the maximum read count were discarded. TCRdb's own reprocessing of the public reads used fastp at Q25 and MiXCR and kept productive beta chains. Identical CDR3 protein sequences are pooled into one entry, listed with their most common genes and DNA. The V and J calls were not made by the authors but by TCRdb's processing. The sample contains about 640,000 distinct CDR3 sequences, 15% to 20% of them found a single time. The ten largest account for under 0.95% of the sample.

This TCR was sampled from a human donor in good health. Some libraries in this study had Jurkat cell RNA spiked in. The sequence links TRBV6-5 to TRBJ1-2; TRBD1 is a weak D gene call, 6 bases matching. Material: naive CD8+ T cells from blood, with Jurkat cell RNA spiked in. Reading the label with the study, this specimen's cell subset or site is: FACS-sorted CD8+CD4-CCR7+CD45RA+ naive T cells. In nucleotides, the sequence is TGTGCCTGCAGGGGTAAAGCATCCTATGGCTACACCTTC. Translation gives CACRGKASYGYTF.